This entry features one TCR beta chain sequence. Its antigen is currently unknown. This record comes from a study of T cell responses to AZD1222 COVID-19 vaccine. Here immunoSEQ multiplex PCR was the method, and the copy in TCRdb shows in-frame clones only, minus some. The sample has about 130,000 clones, 90% seen once. This CDR3 region has 13 residues. V lost 3 bases to trimming and J lost 6 bases, with 12 bases between them. Germline V gene data show CDR1 as DFQATT and CDR2 as SNEGSKA (reference sequence). General study results and limits: Elevations in Spike-specific TCR breadth and depth followed administration of two AZD1222 doses.

The chain joins TRBV20-1 to TRBJ1-5, with D possibly being TRBD1 (5 bases). The specimen was peripheral blood, collected on day 0 of AZD1222 vaccination. This clonotype originated in an adult in good health. CDR3 region: CSASGGARQPQHF. The CDR3 region has the DNA TGCAGTGCTAGTGGTGGGGCCCGTCAGCCCCAGCATTTT.